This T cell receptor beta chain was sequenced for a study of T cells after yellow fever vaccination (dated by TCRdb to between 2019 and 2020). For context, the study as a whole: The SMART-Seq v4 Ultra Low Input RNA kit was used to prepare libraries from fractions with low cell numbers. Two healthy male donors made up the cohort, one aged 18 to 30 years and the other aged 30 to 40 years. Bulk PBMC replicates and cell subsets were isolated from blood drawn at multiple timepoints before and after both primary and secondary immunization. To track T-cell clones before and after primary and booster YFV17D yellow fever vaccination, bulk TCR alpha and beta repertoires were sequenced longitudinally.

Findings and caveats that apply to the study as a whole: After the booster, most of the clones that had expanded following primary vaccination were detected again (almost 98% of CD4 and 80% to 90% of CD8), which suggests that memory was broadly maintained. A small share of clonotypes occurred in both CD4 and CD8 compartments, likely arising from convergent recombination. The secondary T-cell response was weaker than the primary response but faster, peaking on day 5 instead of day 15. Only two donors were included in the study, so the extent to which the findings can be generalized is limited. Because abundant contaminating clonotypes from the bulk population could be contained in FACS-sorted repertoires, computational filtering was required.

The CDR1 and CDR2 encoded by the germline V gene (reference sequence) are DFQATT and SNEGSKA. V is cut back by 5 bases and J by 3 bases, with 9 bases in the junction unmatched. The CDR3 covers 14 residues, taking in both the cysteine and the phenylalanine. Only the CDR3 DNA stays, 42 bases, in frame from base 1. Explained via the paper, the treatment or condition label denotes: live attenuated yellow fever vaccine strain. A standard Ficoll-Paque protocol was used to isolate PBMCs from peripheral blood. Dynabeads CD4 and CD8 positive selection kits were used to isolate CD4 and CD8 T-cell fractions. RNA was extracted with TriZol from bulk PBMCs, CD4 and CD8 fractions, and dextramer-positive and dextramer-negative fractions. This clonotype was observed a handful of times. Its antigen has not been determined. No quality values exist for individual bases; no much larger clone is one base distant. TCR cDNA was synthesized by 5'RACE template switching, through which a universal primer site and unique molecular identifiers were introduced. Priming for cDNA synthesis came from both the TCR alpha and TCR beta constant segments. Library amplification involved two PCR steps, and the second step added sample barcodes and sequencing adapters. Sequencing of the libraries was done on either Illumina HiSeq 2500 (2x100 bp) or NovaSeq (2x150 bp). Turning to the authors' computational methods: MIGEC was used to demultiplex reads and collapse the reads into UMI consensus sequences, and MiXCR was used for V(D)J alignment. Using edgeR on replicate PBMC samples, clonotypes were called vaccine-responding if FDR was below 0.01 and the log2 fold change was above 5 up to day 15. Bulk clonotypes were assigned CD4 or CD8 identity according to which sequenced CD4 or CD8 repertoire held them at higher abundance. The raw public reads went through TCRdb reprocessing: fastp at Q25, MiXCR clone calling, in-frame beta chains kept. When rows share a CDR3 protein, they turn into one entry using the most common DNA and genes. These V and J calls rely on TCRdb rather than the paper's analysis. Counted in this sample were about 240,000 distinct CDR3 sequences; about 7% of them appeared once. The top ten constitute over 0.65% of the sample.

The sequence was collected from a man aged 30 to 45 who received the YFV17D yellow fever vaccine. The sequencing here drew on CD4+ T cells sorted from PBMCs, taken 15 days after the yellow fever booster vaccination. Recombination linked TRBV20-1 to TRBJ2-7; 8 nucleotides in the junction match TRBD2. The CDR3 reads CSAGHSGTSYEQYF. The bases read TGCAGTGCTGGACATAGCGGGACAAGCTACGAGCAGTACTTC.